These 11 T cell receptor beta chains were all obtained from the same sample, sequenced in a study of blood T cell repertoires in COVID-19. Some clones are missing from TCRdb's copy, which holds only in-frame ones; the method was immunoSEQ multiplex PCR. The sample consists of about 70,000 clones, 85% to 90% of them appearing once. The sequencing sample was made of peripheral blood. The source is an older man with active COVID-19.

V and J are TRBV6-6 and TRBJ1-2, with D unclear. CDR3 length: 15 residues. In germline, CDR1 is MNHNY, CDR2 SVGAGI (reference sequence). Trimming took 2 bases from V and 4 from J, leaving 14 bases between them. CDR3: CASSYGPASGYGYTF. CDR3 in DNA: TGTGCCAGCAGTTACGGGCCCGCCAGTGGCTATGGCTACACCTTC.

The chain combines TRBV4-3 with TRBJ2-7, with D tentatively TRBD1 (6 bases). The CDR3 is 16 amino acids. The ends were cut back, 3 bases at V and 1 base at J, with 16 bases in the middle. CDR1 and CDR2 (germline): LGHNA, YSLEER. CDR3 nucleotide sequence: TGCGCCAGCAGCCAGGGAGCCGGGACAACTTCCTACGAGCAGTACTTC. It yields the protein CASSQGAGTTSYEQYF.

As to this clone: Compared with germline, one end of the junction differs, possibly owing to a read error. The V gene is TRBV7-7, the J gene TRBJ2-3; D might be TRBD2 (5 bases). The CDR3 runs 15 residues. CDR1 and CDR2 from the germline V gene are SSHAT and FNYEAQ (reference sequence). The CDR3 region is CASTRDYTNTDTQYF. CDR3 bases: TGTGCTAGCACCCGCGACTACACTAACACAGATACGCAGTATTTT.

CDR3 DNA sequence: TGCGCCAGCAGCCAAGATCTGGGGGTAGCGGGAAGGAATGAGCAGTTCTTC. Its translation is CASSQDLGVAGRNEQFF. This rearrangement joins TRBV4-3 to TRBJ2-1, with TRBD2 matching 8 bases. Germline loops: CDR1 LGHNA, CDR2 YSLEER. The V and J ends lost 0 bases and 7 bases, in that order; junction bases with no gene match: 11. The CDR3 has 17 residues.

For the CDR3, the DNA is TGTGCCAGCAGCCCCGGCGCAGGGGTGGACGAGCAGTACTTC. Translated: CASSPGAGVDEQYF. V usage is TRBV11-2 and J usage is TRBJ2-7; D possibly corresponds to TRBD1 (6 bases). This CDR3 comprises 14 residues. The germline V gene has CDR1 SGHAT and CDR2 FQNNGV. V was trimmed by 5 bases and J by 5 bases, leaving 16 bases between them.

The chain employs TRBV7-2 and TRBJ2-7; 9 nucleotides line up with TRBD1. CDR3 length equals 13 residues. V lost 1 base, J lost 7 bases, and 2 bases stayed unmatched. Germline CDR1 reads SGHTA; CDR2 reads FQGNSA. The CDR3 reads CASSLETGGEQYF. In nucleotides, the CDR3 is TGTGCCAGCAGCTTAGAGACAGGGGGGGAGCAGTACTTC.

The genes are TRBV29-1 and TRBJ2-2, with 10 bases fitting TRBD2. Germline V CDR1 and CDR2: SQVTM, ANQGSEA. This CDR3 has 16 residues. J lost 8 bases, V lost 3 bases, and 12 bases had no gene match. In DNA form, the CDR3 reads TGCAGCGTTGAGGGCCAAGCGGGAGGGAATTTGGGGGAGCTGTTTTTT. Translation: CSVEGQAGGNLGELFF.

V and J are TRBV7-2 and TRBJ2-3; 16 bases are a match to TRBD2. Per the germline V gene, CDR1 is SGHTA and CDR2 is FQGNSA. The junction had 1 base not matched to a gene; V was cut back by 0 bases and J by 4 bases. The CDR3 consists of 17 residues. The CDR3 region is CASSLAGTSGRADTQYF. The CDR3, as DNA: TGTGCCAGCAGCTTAGCGGGGACTAGCGGGAGGGCAGATACGCAGTATTTT.

The chain carries TRBV7-2 and TRBJ1-1; maybe TRBD1 (5 bases). This CDR3 is 16 amino acids long. Germline V lookup: CDR1 SGHTA, CDR2 FQGNSA. Trimming cost V 5 bases and J 6 bases, with 22 bases left between them. The CDR3 DNA reads TGTGCCAGCAGCGCCATCAAGCGGCGGGGCGAACCTGAAGCTTTCTTT. This encodes CASSAIKRRGEPEAFF.

The chain has TRBV19 and TRBJ2-1; TRBD1 matches 12 bases. The V and J ends lost 7 bases and 12 bases, in that order; junction bases with no gene match: 16. The germline CDR1 and CDR2 sequences are LNHDA and SQIVND (reference sequence). CDR3 length equals 16 residues. CDR3 protein: CASKLAPGTGGEGQFF. CDR3 coding DNA: TGTGCCAGTAAACTGGCCCCCGGGACAGGGGGCGAGGGGCAGTTCTTC.

The chain employs TRBV7-3 and TRBJ2-3; a weak D match, TRBD2 (5 bases). CDR3 length: 14 residues. Trimming took 2 bases from V and 6 from J, leaving 12 bases between them. Germline-derived CDR1 and CDR2 are SGHTA and FQGTGA. The DNA for the CDR3 is TGTGCCAGCAGCTTAGTCGGGAATCGGGATACGCAGTATTTT. Amino acids: CASSLVGNRDTQYF.